The rows below give T cell receptor beta chains drawn from one sample of a study of shared clonotypes between healthy human individuals. Data came from immunoSEQ multiplex PCR; TCRdb stores just in-frame clones and leaves some out. The sample holds about 980,000 clones, around three quarters seen once. The sample was memory CD4+ T cells sorted from blood. The receptors derive from a young man in good health. The CDR3 runs from the conserved cysteine through the conserved F or W. D genes are given only for firm matches. Clone size is stated in some rows and not others, as once, few, many or a class when expanded.

D gene,J gene,clone size,V gene,CDR3 DNA,CDR3 protein
-,TRBJ1-4,-,TRBV2,TGTGCCAGCAGTGAAGCAGGGAAACTGTTTTTT,CASSEAGKLFF
-,TRBJ1-2,-,TRBV5-4,TGTGCCAGCAGCGGGCCCGCTAACTATGGCTACACCTTC,CASSGPANYGYTF
TRBD2,TRBJ2-7,-,TRBV20-1,TGCAGCGGGACTAGTCACGGCGAGCAGTACTTC,CSGTSHGEQYF
-,TRBJ2-2,once,TRBV25-1,TGTGCCAGCAGTGATACGACAACCACCGGGGAGCTGTTTTTT,CASSDTTTTGELFF
-,TRBJ2-3,-,TRBV5-1,TGCGCCAGCAGCTTAGGACTCCTCACAGATACGCAGTATTTT,CASSLGLLTDTQYF
-,TRBJ1-5,-,TRBV7-2,TGTGCCAGCAGCTTTGTCGGTCAGCCCCAGCATTTT,CASSFVGQPQHF
TRBD1,TRBJ2-7,-,TRBV18,TGTGCCAGCTCATCCATCGGACAGGGGTTAAGGGAAGAGCAGTACTTC,CASSSIGQGLREEQYF
-,TRBJ2-6,-,TRBV19,TGTGCCAGTAGTATAGGCGGGCCGAGTACTGGGGCCAACGTCCTGACTTTC,CASSIGGPSTGANVLTF
-,TRBJ1-1,-,TRBV5-6,TGTGCCAGCAGCTTTGGTCACACTGAAGCTTTCTTT,CASSFGHTEAFF
TRBD2,TRBJ2-3,-,TRBV29-1,TGCAGCGTTTCGGCGGGGGGCTCCACAGATACGCAGTATTTT,CSVSAGGSTDTQYF
-,TRBJ2-3,-,TRBV7-8,TGTGCCAGCAGAACGGGGATGACCACAGATACGCAGTATTTT,CASRTGMTTDTQYF
TRBD2,TRBJ2-1,-,TRBV5-1,TGCGCCAGCAGCTTGGGTACTAGCGGTAATGAGCAGTTCTTC,CASSLGTSGNEQFF
TRBD1,TRBJ1-1,once,TRBV25-1,TGTGCCAGCAGTGACCTGGGACAGGGACACACTGAAGCTTTCTTT,CASSDLGQGHTEAFF
TRBD2,TRBJ2-1,-,TRBV7-9,TGTGCCAGCAGCCTATTAGCGGGGGGGCATTGGAATGAGCAGTTCTTC,CASSLLAGGHWNEQFF
-,TRBJ2-7,-,TRBV28,TGTGCCAGCAGTTCACAGGTCTACGAGCAGTACTTC,CASSSQVYEQYF
TRBD1,TRBJ2-7,-,TRBV14,TGTGCCAGCAGCCAAAGCCTAGCAGGGGGCTGGGACGAGCAGTACTTC,CASSQSLAGGWDEQYF
TRBD1,TRBJ2-7,few,TRBV5-6,TGTGCCAGCAGCTTGGTTACAGGGGGTAGCGAGCAGTACTTC,CASSLVTGGSEQYF
-,TRBJ2-4,-,TRBV10-3,TGTGCCATCAGCCGAGGCGGCCTGGGGGAGAACATTCAGTACTTC,CAISRGGLGENIQYF
TRBD2,TRBJ2-3,-,TRBV19,TGTGCCAGTAGTATAGGGGGACTAGCGGATACGCAGTATTTT,CASSIGGLADTQYF
-,TRBJ1-2,-,TRBV2,TGTGCCAGCAGTGAAGCAAAGGGTTTCTATGGCTACACCTTC,CASSEAKGFYGYTF
-,TRBJ1-6,few,TRBV5-8,TGTGCCAGCAGCTTGGGGCAGGGGACTACACCCCTCCACTTT,CASSLGQGTTPLHF
TRBD1,TRBJ1-6,-,TRBV9,TGTGCCAGCAGTGCTGCCGGGACAGGGGTTTCACCCCTCCACTTT,CASSAAGTGVSPLHF
-,TRBJ2-7,-,TRBV6-6,TGTGCCAGCAGTGCAGGGGCCAGGTACGAGCAGTACTTC,CASSAGARYEQYF
TRBD1,TRBJ1-3,-,TRBV7-9,TGTGCCAGCAGCAACCGACGACAGGGGGACACCATATATTTT,CASSNRRQGDTIYF
-,TRBJ2-7,-,TRBV29-1,TGCAGCACCCAGGGTCCGGAACCCTACGAGCAGTACTTC,CSTQGPEPYEQYF
-,TRBJ2-7,-,TRBV15,TGTGCCACCAGCAGAGAAACCCACGGGACCTACGAGCAGTACTTC,CATSRETHGTYEQYF
-,TRBJ2-5,-,TRBV11-3,TGTGCCAGCAGCTTAGGAGAGGGAGAGACCCAGTACTTC,CASSLGEGETQYF
-,TRBJ1-2,-,TRBV29-1,TGCAGCGTTGAACGGGAGGGAGTGGGCTATGGCTACACCTTC,CSVEREGVGYGYTF
-,TRBJ1-1,-,TRBV27,TGTGCCAGCAGTTTGGTCGGACAGTTTGAAGCTTTCTTT,CASSLVGQFEAFF
-,TRBJ1-1,-,TRBV5-6,TGTGCCAGCAGCTTAATGGGTACGAACACTGAAGCTTTCTTT,CASSLMGTNTEAFF
TRBD1,TRBJ2-1,once,TRBV29-1,TGCAGCGCCGACAGGGGAAATGAGCAGTTCTTC,CSADRGNEQFF